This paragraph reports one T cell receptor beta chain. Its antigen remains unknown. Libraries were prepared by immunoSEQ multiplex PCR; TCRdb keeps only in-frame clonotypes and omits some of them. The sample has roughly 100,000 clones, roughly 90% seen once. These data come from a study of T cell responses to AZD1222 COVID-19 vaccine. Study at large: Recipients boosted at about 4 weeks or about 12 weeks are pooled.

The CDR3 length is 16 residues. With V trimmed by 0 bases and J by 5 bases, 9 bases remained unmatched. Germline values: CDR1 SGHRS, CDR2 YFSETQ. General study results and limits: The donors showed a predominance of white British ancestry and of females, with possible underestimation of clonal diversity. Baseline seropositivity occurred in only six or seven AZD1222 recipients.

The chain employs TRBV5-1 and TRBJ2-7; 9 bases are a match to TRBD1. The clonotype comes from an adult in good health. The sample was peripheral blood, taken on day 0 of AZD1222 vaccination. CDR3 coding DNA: TGCGCCAGCAGCTTGGAAGGACAGGGGTTTATTGACGAGCAGTACTTC. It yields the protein CASSLEGQGFIDEQYF.